The clone carrying this TCR beta chain occurred a few times. The antigen is unknown. In TCRdb, the 5' RACE reads were re-called with MiXCR into one record per CDR3 protein. This table holds over 500,000 distinct CDR3 sequences, roughly a fifth found once. The record originates from a study of identical twins. Findings of the study overall: A lower insertion count was a feature of abundant cord blood beta clonotypes, with no such feature in memory repertoires.

This CDR3 region has 15 residues. Germline V gives CDR1 LGHDT, CDR2 YNNKEL (reference sequence). The V gene end was trimmed by 3 bases and the J gene end by 4 bases; junction bases not matched to a gene: 6. The sample also formed part of further work on T cells expressing NK-cell markers.

The V gene is TRBV3-1, the J gene TRBJ2-3, with 8 bases identical to TRBD2. This clonotype was sampled from a woman aged 18-29 years in good health. The sequencing input was CD4+ T cells sorted from blood. The CDR3 bases are TGTGCCAGCAGCCATGGGACTAGGCGGGCAGATACGCAGTATTTT. Translation: CASSHGTRRADTQYF.